The rows below give T cell receptor beta chains drawn from one sample of a study of T cell responses to AZD1222 COVID-19 vaccine. Clones were read by immunoSEQ multiplex PCR, and TCRdb kept only the in-frame ones, dropping some. The table has some 170,000 clones, approximately 92% seen once. The material was peripheral blood, obtained on day 0 of AZD1222 vaccination. All receptors come from an adult in good health. The CDR3 runs from the conserved cysteine through the conserved F or W. A D gene is named only where the DNA matches it firmly. Clone size is given for some rows only: seen once, a few or many times, or a class if the clone is expanded.

abundance: NA; j_gene: TRBJ1-2; v_gene: TRBV5-1; d_gene: NA; CDR3nt: TGCGCCAGCAGCTTGGGTTCTAACTATGGCTACACCTTC; CDR3aa: CASSLGSNYGYTF
abundance: NA; j_gene: TRBJ2-1; v_gene: TRBV19; d_gene: NA; CDR3nt: TGTGCCAGTAGTATCATGGATAAGACCGCTGAGCAGTTCTTC; CDR3aa: CASSIMDKTAEQFF
abundance: NA; j_gene: TRBJ2-2; v_gene: TRBV5-1; d_gene: TRBD2; CDR3nt: TGCGCCAGCAGCTCGGGGGGGCTAGAGAACACCGGGGAGCTGTTTTTT; CDR3aa: CASSSGGLENTGELFF
abundance: NA; j_gene: TRBJ1-1; v_gene: TRBV27; d_gene: NA; CDR3nt: TGTGCCAGCAGTTCGTCGACAGGCCGCAAAGCTTTCTTT; CDR3aa: CASSSSTGRKAFF
abundance: NA; j_gene: TRBJ1-2; v_gene: TRBV5-1; d_gene: TRBD1; CDR3nt: TGCGCCAGCAGCTCGGGGACAGGGAAGGGCTACACCTTC; CDR3aa: CASSSGTGKGYTF
abundance: NA; j_gene: TRBJ2-3; v_gene: TRBV21-1; d_gene: NA; CDR3nt: TGTGCCAGCAGCAAAGGAACAGCGGCCGAGTCAGATACGCAGTATTTT; CDR3aa: CASSKGTAAESDTQYF
abundance: once; j_gene: TRBJ2-3; v_gene: TRBV6-1; d_gene: TRBD2; CDR3nt: TGTGCCAGCAGTGAACCCCGACTAGCGGGGACAGATACGCAGTATTTT; CDR3aa: CASSEPRLAGTDTQYF
abundance: NA; j_gene: TRBJ1-2; v_gene: TRBV30; d_gene: NA; CDR3nt: TGTGCCTGGAGTGTACAACCGAATACCCTCTATGGCTACACCTTC; CDR3aa: CAWSVQPNTLYGYTF
abundance: NA; j_gene: TRBJ1-2; v_gene: TRBV30; d_gene: TRBD1; CDR3nt: TGTGCCTGGGCCCGACAGGGCTGGGGCTACACCTTC; CDR3aa: CAWARQGWGYTF
abundance: NA; j_gene: TRBJ1-2; v_gene: TRBV6-4; d_gene: TRBD1; CDR3nt: TGTGCCAGCAGTGACATCGGGACAGGGTTCTATGGCTACACCTTC; CDR3aa: CASSDIGTGFYGYTF